The clone carrying this T cell receptor (beta chain) was picked up a small number of times. What it binds is not known. The source of the sample is a study of cytomegalovirus exposure and HLA in healthy donors. General study points: Most TCR sequences were rare, but some public TCRs occurred in many donors. A missense variant in DCLRE1C was later tied to TCR beta V- and J-gene trimming. Some segments of the V type, notably TRBV6-2 and TRBV6-3, were excluded as indistinguishable.

The germline CDR1 and CDR2 sequences are MGHRA and YSYEKL. CDR3 size: 15 residues. J gave up 5 bases and V 3 bases, and 10 bases lay outside the gene matches. With 60 Vbeta and 13 Jbeta primers, the PCR was carried out. This table comes from immunoSEQ multiplex PCR, and its TCRdb copy is limited to in-frame clones, with some not included. Here the sample spans 110,000 to 150,000 clones, about two thirds being singletons. V gene TRBV4-1 combines with J gene TRBJ2-7, with 7 bases matching TRBD2. This TCR was recovered from a woman aged 60-70 years in good health and CMV-seropositive. The specimen was PBMCs. CDR3 sequence: CASSQPTSRFHEQYF. The CDR3 bases are TGCGCCAGCAGCCAGCCGACTAGCAGGTTCCACGAGCAGTACTTC.